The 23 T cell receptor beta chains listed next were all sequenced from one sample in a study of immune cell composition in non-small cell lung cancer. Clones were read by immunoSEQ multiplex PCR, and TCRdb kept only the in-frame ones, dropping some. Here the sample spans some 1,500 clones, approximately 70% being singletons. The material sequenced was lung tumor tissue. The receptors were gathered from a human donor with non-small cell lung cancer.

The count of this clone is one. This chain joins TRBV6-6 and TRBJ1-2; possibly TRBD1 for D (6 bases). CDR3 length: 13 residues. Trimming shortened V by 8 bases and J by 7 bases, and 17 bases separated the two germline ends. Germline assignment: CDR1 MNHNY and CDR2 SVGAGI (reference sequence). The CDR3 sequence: CASSNGGALGYTF. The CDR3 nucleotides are TGTGCCAGCTCAAACGGGGGGGCGCTTGGCTACACCTTC.

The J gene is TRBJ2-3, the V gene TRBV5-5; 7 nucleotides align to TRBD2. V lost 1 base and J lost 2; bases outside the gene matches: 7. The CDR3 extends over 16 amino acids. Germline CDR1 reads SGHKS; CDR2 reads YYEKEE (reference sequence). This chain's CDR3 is CASSLLSGGHTDTQYF. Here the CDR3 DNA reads TGTGCCAGCAGCTTGTTGTCGGGAGGTCACACAGATACGCAGTATTTT.

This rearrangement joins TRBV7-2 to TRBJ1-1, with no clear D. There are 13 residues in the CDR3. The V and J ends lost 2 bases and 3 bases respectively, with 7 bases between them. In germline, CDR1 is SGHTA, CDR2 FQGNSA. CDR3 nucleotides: TGTGCCAGCAGCTTAAACAGAGACACTGAAGCTTTCTTT. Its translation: CASSLNRDTEAFF.

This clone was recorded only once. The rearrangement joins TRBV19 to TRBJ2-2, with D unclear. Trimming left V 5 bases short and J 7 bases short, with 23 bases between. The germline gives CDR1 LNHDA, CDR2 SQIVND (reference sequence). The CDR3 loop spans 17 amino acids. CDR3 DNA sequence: TGTGCCAGTAGTCTTCGAGCTGGGCCCATGGATGTCGGGGAGCTGTTTTTT. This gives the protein CASSLRAGPMDVGELFF.

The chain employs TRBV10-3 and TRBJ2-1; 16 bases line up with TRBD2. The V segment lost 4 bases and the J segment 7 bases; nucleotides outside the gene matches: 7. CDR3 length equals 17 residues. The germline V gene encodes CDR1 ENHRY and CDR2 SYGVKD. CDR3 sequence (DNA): TGTGCCATCAGTGGGCAGGGACTAGCGGGAGGGCCGAATGAGCAGTTCTTC. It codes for CAISGQGLAGGPNEQFF.

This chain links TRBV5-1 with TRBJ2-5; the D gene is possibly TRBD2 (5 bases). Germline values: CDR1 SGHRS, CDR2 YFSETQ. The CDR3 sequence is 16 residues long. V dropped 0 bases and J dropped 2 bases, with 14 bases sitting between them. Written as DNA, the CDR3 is TGCGCCAGCAGCTTGGGGGCTAGCCTCAGACAAGAGACCCAGTACTTC. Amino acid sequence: CASSLGASLRQETQYF.

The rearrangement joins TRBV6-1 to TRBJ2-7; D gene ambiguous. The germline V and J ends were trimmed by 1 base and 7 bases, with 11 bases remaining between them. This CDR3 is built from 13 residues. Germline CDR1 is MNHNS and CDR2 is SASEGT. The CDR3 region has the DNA TGTGCCAGCAGTGAAGTGTCAAACAGAGAGCAGTACTTC. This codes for CASSEVSNREQYF.

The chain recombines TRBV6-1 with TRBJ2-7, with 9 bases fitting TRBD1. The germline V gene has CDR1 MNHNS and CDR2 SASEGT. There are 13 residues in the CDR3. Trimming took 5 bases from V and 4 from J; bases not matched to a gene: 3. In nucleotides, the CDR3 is TGTGCCAGCAGTCGGGACAGGGATTACGAGCAGTACTTC. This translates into CASSRDRDYEQYF.

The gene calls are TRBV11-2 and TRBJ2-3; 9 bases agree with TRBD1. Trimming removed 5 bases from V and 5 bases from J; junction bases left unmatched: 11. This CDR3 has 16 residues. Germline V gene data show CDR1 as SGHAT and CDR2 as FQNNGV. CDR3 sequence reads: CASSISGGQGQDTQYF. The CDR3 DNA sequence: TGTGCCAGCAGCATAAGTGGGGGACAGGGTCAAGATACGCAGTATTTT.

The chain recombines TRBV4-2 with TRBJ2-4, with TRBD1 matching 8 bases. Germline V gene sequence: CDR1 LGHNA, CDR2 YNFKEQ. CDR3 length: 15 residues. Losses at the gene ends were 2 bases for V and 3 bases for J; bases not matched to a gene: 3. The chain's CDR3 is CASSQRDRGKNIQYF. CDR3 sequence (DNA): TGTGCCAGCAGCCAACGTGACAGGGGCAAAAACATTCAGTACTTC.

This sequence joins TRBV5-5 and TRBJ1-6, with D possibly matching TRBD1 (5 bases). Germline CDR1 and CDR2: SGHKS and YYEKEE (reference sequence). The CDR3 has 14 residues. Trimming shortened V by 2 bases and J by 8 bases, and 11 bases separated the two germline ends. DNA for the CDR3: TGTGCCAGCAGCTTCTCAGGGTATGATTCACCCCTCCACTTT. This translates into CASSFSGYDSPLHF.

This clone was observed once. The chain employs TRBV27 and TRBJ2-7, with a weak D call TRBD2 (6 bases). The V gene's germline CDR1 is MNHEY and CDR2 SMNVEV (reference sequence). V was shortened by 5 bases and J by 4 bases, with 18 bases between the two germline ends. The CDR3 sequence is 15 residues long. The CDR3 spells CASSPGSSAQYEQYF. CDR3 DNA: TGTGCCAGCAGTCCGGGGTCTAGCGCGCAATACGAGCAGTACTTC.

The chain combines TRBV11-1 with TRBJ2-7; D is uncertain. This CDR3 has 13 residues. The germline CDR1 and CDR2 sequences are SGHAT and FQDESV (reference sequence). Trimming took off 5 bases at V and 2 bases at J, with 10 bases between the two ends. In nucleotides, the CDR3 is TGTGCCAGCAGCCCCGGGTCCGCCTACGAGCAGTACTTC. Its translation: CASSPGSAYEQYF.

CDR3 region: CASSLTRAGNEQFF. The DNA of the CDR3 is TGTGCCAGCAGTTTAACCCGTGCGGGCAATGAGCAGTTCTTC. V and J are TRBV28 and TRBJ2-1, with D possibly matching TRBD2 (5 bases). This CDR3 is built from 14 residues. Looked up from germline, CDR1 is MDHEN and CDR2 is SYDVKM. V lost 2 bases to trimming and J lost 6 bases, with 11 bases between them.

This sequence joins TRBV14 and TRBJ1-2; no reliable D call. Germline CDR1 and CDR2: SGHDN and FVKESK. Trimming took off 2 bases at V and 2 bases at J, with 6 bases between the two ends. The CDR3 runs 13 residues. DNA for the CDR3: TGTGCCAGCAGCCAACTGAGAAACTATGGCTACACCTTC. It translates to CASSQLRNYGYTF.

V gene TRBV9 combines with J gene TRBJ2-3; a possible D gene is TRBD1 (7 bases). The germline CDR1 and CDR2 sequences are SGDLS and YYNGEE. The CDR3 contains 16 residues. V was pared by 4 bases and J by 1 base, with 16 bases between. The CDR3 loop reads CASSPRGATGTDTQYF. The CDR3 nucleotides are TGTGCCAGCAGCCCCAGGGGGGCTACAGGCACAGATACGCAGTATTTT. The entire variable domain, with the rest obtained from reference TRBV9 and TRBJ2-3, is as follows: DSGVTQTPKHLITATGQRVTLRCSPRSGDLSVYWYQQSLDQGLQFLIQYYNGEERAKGNILERFSAQQFPDLHSELNLSSLELGDSALYFCASSPRGATGTDTQYFGPGTRLTVL.

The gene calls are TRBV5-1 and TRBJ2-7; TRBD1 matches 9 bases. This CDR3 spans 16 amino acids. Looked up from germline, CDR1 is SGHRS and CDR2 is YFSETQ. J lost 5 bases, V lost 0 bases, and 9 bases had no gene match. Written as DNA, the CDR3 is TGCGCCAGCAGCTTGGCGGGGACAGGGTTTCGGGACGAGCAGTACTTC. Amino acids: CASSLAGTGFRDEQYF.

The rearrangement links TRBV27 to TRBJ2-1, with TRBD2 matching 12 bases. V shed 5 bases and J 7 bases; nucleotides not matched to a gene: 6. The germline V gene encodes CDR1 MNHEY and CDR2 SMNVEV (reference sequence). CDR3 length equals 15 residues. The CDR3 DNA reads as TGTGCCAGCAGTAACCCGGGACTAGCGGGTAATGAGCAGTTCTTC. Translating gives CASSNPGLAGNEQFF.

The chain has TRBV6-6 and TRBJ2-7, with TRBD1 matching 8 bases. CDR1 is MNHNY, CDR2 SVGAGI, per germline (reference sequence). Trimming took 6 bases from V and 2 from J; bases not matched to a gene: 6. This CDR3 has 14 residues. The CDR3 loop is CASRNRQGTYEQYF. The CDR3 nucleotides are TGTGCCAGCAGAAACAGACAGGGGACCTACGAGCAGTACTTC.

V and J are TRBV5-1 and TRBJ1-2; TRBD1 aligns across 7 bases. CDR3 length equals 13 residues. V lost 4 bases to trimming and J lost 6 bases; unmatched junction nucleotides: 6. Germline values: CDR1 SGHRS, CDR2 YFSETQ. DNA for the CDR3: TGCGCCAGCAGCCCCCGGGACAGTGATGGCTACACCTTC. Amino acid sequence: CASSPRDSDGYTF.

The CDR3 nucleotides are TGTGCCAGCAGCCCTACCGGGACAGGGTTTCACGAGCAGTACTTC. Translating it yields CASSPTGTGFHEQYF. The chain couples TRBV7-9 to TRBJ2-7, with 9 bases fitting TRBD1. With 5 bases clipped from V and 5 bases from J, the junction kept 10 bases outside the gene matches. Germline V lookup: CDR1 SEHNR, CDR2 FQNEAQ (reference sequence). CDR3 length equals 15 residues.

CDR3 sequence: CSADGGRNTIYF. DNA for the CDR3: TGCAGCGCTGACGGAGGTCGAAACACCATATATTTT. V usage is TRBV29-1 and J usage is TRBJ1-3; the D is unclear. This CDR3 has 12 amino acids. CDR1 and CDR2 from the germline V gene are SQVTM and ANQGSEA. V lost 7 bases, J lost 5 bases, and 12 bases lay in between.

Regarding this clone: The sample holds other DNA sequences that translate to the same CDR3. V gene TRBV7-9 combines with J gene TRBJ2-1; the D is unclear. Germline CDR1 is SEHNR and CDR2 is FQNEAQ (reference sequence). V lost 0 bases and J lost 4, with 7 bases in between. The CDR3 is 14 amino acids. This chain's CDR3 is CASSLAGSYNEQFF. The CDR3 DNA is TGTGCCAGCAGCTTAGCGGGCAGTTACAATGAGCAGTTCTTC. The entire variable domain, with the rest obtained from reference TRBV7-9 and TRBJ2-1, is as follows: DTGVSQNPRHKITKRGQNVTFRCDPISEHNRLYWYRQTLGQGPEFLTYFQNEAQLEKSRLLSDRFSAERPKGSFSTLEIQRTEQGDSAMYLCASSLAGSYNEQFFGPGTRLTVL.